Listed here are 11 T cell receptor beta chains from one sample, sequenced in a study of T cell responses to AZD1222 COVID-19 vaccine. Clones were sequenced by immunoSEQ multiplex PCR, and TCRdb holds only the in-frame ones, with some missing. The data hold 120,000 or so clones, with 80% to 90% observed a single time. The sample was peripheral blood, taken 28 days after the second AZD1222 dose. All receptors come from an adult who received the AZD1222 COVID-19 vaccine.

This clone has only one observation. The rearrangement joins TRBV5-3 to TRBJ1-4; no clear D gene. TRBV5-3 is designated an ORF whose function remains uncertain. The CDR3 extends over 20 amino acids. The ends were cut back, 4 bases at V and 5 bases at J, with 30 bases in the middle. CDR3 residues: CARSRIRKELNWWVNEKLFF. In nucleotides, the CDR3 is TGTGCCAGAAGCCGAATCAGGAAGGAATTAAACTGGTGGGTAAATGAAAAACTGTTTTTT.

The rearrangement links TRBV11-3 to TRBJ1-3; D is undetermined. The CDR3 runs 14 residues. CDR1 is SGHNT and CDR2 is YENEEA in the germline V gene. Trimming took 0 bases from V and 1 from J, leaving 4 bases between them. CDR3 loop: CASSLEGSGNTIYF. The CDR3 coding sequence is TGTGCCAGCAGCTTAGAAGGTTCTGGAAACACCATATATTTT.

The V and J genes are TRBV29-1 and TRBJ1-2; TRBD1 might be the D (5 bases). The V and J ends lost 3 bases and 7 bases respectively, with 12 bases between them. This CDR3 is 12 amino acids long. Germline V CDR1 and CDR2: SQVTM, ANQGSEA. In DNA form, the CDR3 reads TGCAGCGTTGAGTCGGGGCTTCGTGGCTACACCTTC. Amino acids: CSVESGLRGYTF.

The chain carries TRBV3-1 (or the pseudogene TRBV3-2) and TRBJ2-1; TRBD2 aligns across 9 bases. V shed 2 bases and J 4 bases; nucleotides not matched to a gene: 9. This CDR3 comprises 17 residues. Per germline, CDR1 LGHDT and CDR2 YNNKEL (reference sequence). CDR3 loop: CASSQSFSGRTYNEQFF. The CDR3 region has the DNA TGTGCCAGCAGCCAATCCTTCAGCGGGAGGACGTACAATGAGCAGTTCTTC.

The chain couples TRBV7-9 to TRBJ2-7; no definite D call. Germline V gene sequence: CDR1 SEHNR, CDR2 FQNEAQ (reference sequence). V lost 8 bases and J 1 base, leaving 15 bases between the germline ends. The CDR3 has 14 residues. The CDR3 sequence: CASLPSGVSYEQYF. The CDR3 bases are TGTGCCAGCCTCCCTAGTGGAGTTTCCTACGAGCAGTACTTC.

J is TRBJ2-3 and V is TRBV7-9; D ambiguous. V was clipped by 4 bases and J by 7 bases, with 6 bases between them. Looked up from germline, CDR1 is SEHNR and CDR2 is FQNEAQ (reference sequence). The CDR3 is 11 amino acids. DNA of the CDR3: TGTGCCAGCAGCTCGGGCAATACGCAGTATTTT. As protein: CASSSGNTQYF.

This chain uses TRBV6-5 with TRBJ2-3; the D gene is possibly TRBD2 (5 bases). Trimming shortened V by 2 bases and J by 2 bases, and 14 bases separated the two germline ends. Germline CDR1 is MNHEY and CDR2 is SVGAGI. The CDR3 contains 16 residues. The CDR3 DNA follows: TGTGCCAGCAGTTACGAGGGTTTACGCTACACAGATACGCAGTATTTT. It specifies CASSYEGLRYTDTQYF.

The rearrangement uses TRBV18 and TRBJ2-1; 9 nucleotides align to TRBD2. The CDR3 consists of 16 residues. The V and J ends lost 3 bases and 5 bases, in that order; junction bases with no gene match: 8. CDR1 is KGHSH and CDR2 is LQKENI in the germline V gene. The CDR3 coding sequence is TGTGCCAGCTCACCCCCTTGGCGGGAGGGTAACAATGAGCAGTTCTTC. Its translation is CASSPPWREGNNEQFF.

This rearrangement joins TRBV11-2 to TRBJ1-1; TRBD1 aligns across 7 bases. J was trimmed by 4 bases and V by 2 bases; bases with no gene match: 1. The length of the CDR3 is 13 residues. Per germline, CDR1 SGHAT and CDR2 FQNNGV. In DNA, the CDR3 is TGTGCCAGCAGCTTACAGGGGGTCACTGAAGCTTTCTTT. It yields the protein CASSLQGVTEAFF.

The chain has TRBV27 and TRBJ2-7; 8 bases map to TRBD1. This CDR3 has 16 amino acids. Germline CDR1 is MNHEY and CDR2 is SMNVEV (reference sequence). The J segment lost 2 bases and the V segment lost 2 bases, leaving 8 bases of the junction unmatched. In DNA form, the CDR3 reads TGTGCCAGCAGTTTAACCGCGACAGGGGTCACCTACGAGCAGTACTTC. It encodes CASSLTATGVTYEQYF.

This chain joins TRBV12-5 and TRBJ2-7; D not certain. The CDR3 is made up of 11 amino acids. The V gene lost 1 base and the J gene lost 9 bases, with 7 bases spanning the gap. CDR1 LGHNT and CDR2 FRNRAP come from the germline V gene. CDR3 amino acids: CASGLGAGQYF. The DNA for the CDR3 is TGTGCTAGTGGTTTGGGGGCAGGGCAGTACTTC.